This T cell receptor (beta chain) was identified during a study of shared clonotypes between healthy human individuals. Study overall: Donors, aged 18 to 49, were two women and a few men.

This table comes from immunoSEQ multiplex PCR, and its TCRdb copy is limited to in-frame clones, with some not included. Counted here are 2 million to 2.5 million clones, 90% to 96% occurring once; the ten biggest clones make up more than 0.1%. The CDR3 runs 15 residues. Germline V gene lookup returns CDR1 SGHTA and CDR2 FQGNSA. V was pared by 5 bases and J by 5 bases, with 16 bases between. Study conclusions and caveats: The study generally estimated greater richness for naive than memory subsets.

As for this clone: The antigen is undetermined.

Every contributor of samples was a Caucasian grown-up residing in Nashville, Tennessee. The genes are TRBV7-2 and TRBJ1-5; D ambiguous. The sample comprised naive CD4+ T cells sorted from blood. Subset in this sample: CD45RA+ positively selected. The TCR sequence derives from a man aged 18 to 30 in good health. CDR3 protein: CASSGNSGPYQPQHF. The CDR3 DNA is TGTGCCAGCAGCGGAAACTCCGGGCCCTATCAGCCCCAGCATTTT.